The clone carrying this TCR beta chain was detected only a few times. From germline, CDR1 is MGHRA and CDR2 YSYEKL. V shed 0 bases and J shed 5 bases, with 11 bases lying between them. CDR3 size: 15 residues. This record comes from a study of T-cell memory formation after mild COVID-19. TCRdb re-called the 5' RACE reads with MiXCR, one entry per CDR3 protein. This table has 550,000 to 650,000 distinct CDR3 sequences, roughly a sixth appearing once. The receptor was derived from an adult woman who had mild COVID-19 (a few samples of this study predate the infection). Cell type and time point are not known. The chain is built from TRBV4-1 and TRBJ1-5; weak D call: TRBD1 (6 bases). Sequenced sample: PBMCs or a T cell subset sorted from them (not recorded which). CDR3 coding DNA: TGCGCCAGCAGCCAAGATGGACAGAACGATCAGCCCCAGCATTTT. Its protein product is CASSQDGQNDQPQHF.